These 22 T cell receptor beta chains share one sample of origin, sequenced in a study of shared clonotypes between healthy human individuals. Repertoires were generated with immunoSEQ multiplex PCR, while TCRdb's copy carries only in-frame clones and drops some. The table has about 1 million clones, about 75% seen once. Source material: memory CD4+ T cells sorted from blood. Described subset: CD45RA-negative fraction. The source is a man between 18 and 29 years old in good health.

CDR3 nucleotide sequence: TGTGCCACCAGCAGAGTAGCCGATCCAACAAAAAACAGGGGCGCGAGGGAAAATGGCTACACCTTC. Residues: CATSRVADPTKNRGARENGYTF. The chain uses TRBV15 and TRBJ1-2, with 7 bases that match TRBD1. Per the germline V gene, CDR1 is LNHNV and CDR2 is YYDKDF (reference sequence). There are 22 residues in the CDR3. With 1 base clipped from V and 6 bases from J, the junction kept 29 bases outside the gene matches.

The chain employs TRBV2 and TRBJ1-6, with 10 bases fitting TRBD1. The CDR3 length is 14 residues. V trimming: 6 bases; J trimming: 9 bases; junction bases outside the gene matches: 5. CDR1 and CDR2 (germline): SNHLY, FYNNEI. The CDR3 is CASSKTGGGSPLHF. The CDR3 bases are TGTGCCAGCAGCAAGACAGGGGGCGGTTCACCCCTCCACTTT.

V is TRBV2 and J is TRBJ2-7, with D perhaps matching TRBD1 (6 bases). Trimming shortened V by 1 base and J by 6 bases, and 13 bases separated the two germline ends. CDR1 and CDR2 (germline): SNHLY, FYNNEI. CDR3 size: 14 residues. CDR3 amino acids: CASSEVGQSGEQYF. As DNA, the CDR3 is TGTGCCAGCAGTGAAGTAGGACAGTCGGGCGAGCAGTACTTC.

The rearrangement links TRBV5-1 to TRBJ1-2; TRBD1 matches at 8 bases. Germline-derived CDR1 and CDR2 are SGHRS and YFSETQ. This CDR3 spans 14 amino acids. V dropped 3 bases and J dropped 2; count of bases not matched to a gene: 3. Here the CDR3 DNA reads TGCGCCAGCAGCTCTCGGACAGGGAACTATGGCTACACCTTC. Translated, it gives CASSSRTGNYGYTF.

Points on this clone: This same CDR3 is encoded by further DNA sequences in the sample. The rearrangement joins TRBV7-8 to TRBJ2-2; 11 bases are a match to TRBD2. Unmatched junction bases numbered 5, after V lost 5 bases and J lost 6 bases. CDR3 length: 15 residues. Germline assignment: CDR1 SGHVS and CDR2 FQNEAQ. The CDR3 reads CASSLSGGASGELFF. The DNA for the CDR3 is TGTGCCAGCAGCCTTAGCGGGGGGGCCTCCGGGGAGCTGTTTTTT.

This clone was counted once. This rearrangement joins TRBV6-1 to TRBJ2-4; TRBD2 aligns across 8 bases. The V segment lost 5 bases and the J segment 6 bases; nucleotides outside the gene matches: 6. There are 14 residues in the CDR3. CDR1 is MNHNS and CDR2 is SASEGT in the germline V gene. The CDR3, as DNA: TGTGCCAGCAGTAATCGGGGGGGCACAAACATTCAGTACTTC. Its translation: CASSNRGGTNIQYF.

CDR3 sequence (DNA): TGTGCCAGCTCAGGGGTCTACGAGCAGTACTTC. It specifies CASSGVYEQYF. The genes are TRBV6-5 and TRBJ2-7; D perhaps matches TRBD1 (6 bases). Looked up from germline, CDR1 is MNHEY and CDR2 is SVGAGI. The V end lost 8 bases, the J end lost 3 bases, and 8 bases lay between the germline ends. The CDR3 is made up of 11 amino acids.

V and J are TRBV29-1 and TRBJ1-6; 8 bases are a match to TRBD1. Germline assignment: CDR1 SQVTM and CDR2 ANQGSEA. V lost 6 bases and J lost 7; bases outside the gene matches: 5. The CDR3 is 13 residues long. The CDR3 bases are TGCAGCGTCCGGACAGGGCGAAATTCACCCCTCCACTTT. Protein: CSVRTGRNSPLHF. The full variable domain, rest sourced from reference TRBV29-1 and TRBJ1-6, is SAVISQKPSRDICQRGTSLTIQCQVDSQVTMMFWYRQQPGQSLTLIATANQGSEATYESGFVIDKFPISRPNLTFSTLTVSNMSPEDSSIYLCSVRTGRNSPLHFGNGTRLTVT.

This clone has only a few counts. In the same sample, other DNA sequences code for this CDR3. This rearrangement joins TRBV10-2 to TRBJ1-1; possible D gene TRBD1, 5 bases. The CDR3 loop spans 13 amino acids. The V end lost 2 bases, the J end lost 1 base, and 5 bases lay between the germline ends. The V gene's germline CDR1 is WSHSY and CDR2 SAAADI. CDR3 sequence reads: CASSERGNTEAFF. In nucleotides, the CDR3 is TGCGCCAGCAGTGAGAGGGGGAACACTGAAGCTTTCTTT.

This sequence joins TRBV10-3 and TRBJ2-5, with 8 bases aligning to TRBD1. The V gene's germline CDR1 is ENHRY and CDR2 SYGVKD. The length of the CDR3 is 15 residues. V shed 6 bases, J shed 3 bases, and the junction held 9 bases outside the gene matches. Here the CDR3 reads CAIRSGTGSKETQYF. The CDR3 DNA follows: TGTGCCATCAGATCCGGGACAGGCTCCAAAGAGACCCAGTACTTC.

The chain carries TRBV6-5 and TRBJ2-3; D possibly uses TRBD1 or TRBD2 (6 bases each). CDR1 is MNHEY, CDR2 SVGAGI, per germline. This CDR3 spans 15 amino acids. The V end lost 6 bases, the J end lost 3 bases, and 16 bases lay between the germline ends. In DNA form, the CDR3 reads TGTGCCAGCAGCTATTCAAGGGGGGAAACAGATACGCAGTATTTT. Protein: CASSYSRGETDTQYF.

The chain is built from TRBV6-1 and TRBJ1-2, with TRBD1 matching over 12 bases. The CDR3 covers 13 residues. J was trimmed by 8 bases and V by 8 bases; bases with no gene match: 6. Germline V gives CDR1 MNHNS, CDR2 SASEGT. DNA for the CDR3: TGTGCCAGCCTAGGGGACAGGGGGCTGGGCTACACCTTC. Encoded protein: CASLGDRGLGYTF.

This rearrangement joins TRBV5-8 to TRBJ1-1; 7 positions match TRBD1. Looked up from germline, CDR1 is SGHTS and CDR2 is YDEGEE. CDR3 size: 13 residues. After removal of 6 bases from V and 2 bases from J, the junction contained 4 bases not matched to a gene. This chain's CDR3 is CASNRQGNTEAFF. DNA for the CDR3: TGTGCCAGCAACAGACAGGGTAACACTGAAGCTTTCTTT.

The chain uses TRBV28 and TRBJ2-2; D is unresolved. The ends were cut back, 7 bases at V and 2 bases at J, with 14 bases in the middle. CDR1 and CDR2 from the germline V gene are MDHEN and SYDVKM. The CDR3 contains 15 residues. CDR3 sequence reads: CASTLSYANTGELFF. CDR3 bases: TGTGCCAGCACCCTAAGTTACGCAAACACCGGGGAGCTGTTTTTT.

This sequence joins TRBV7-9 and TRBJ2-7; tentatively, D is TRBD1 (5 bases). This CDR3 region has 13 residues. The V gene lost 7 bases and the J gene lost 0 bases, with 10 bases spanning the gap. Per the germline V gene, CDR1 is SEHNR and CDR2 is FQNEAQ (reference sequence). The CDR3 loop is CASTRQSSYEQYF. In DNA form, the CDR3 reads TGTGCCAGCACCCGACAGAGCTCCTACGAGCAGTACTTC.

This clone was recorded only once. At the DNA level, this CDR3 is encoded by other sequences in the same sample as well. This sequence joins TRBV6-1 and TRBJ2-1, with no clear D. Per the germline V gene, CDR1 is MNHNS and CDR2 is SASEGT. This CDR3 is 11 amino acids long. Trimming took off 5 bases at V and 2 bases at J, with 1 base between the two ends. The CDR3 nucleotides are TGTGCCAGCAGTCCCTACAATGAGCAGTTCTTC. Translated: CASSPYNEQFF.

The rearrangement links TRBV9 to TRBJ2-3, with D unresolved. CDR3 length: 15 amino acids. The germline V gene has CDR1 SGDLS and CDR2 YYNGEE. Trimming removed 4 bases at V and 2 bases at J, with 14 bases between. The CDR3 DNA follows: TGTGCCAGCAGCCCATTACCATTAAACACAGATACGCAGTATTTT. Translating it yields CASSPLPLNTDTQYF.

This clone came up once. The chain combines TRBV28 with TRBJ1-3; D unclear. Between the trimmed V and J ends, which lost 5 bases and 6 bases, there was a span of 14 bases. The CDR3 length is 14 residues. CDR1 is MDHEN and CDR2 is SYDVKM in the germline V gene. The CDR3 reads CASSAPGQANTIYF. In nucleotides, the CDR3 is TGTGCCAGCAGTGCTCCGGGTCAGGCAAACACCATATATTTT.

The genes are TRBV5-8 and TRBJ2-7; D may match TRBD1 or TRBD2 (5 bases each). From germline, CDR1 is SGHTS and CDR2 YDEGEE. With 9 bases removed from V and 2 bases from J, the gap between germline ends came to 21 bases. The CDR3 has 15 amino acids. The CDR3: CATTWGQGPTYEQYF. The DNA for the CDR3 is TGTGCCACCACCTGGGGCCAGGGACCAACCTACGAGCAGTACTTC.

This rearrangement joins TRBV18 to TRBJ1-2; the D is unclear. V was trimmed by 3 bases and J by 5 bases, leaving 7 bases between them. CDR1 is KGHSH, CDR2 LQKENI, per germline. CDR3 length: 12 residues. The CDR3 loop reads CASSPETYGYTF. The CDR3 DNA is TGTGCCAGCTCACCGGAGACATATGGCTACACCTTC.

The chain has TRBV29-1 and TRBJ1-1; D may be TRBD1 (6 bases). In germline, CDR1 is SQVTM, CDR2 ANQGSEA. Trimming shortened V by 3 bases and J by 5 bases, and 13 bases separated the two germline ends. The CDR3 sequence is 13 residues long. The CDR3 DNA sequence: TGCAGCGTTGACGTGGGGGGCGGTACTGAAGCTTTCTTT. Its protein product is CSVDVGGGTEAFF.

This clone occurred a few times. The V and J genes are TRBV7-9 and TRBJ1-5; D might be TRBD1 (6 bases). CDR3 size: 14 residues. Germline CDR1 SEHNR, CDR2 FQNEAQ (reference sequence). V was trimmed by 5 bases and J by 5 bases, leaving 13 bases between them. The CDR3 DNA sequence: TGTGCCAGCAGCCGAGGACAGAAAGATCAGCCCCAGCATTTT. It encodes CASSRGQKDQPQHF.